The 21 T cell receptor beta chains below all came from one sample that was sequenced in a study of blood T cell repertoires in COVID-19. Data came from immunoSEQ multiplex PCR; TCRdb stores just in-frame clones and leaves some out. Altogether fewer than 200,000 clones are present, 75% to 90% being singletons, with the ten largest covering roughly 4.5%. Sequenced sample: PBMCs or T cells enriched from blood (not recorded which). Receptor source: a woman aged 45-65 years who had recovered from COVID-19.

The sample holds one count of this clone. The V call is TRBV4-1, the J call TRBJ1-3; 9 positions match TRBD1. This CDR3 has 16 amino acids. V lost 4 bases, J lost 4 bases, and 8 bases stayed unmatched. The germline gives CDR1 MGHRA, CDR2 YSYEKL. Written as DNA, the CDR3 is TGCGCCAGCAGCCCAACCTGGACAGGGGCGGGAAACACCATATATTTT. It yields the protein CASSPTWTGAGNTIYF.

This clone has just a few counts. The chain employs TRBV5-1 and TRBJ1-6, with 7 bases fitting TRBD1. Trimming took 5 bases from V and 3 from J; bases not matched to a gene: 2. The CDR3 runs to 14 residues. Looked up from germline, CDR1 is SGHRS and CDR2 is YFSETQ. The CDR3 bases are TGCGCCAGCAGTTCAGGGGGCTATAATTCACCCCTCCACTTT. Translation: CASSSGGYNSPLHF.

V gene TRBV19 combines with J gene TRBJ2-3; a weak D match, TRBD2 (5 bases). The CDR3 runs 14 residues. Germline values: CDR1 LNHDA, CDR2 SQIVND (reference sequence). V lost 7 bases to trimming and J lost 2 bases, with 13 bases between them. The CDR3, as DNA: TGTGCCAGTACCGGAGGATTCCTCACAGATACGCAGTATTTT. Amino acid sequence: CASTGGFLTDTQYF.

This clone was observed a handful of times. This rearrangement joins TRBV24-1 to TRBJ2-3; D perhaps matches TRBD1 (5 bases). The CDR3 contains 13 residues. The V end was cut by 5 bases, the J end by 4 bases, with 9 bases between. The V gene's germline CDR1 is KGHDR and CDR2 SFDVKD. The CDR3 nucleotides are TGTGCCACCAGTGCAGGGCGGCCAGATACGCAGTATTTT. Translation: CATSAGRPDTQYF.

This chain links TRBV6-4 with TRBJ1-5; 7 bases are shared with TRBD1. V was pared by 3 bases and J by 7 bases, with 3 bases of the junction left unmatched. Germline values: CDR1 MRHNA, CDR2 SNTAGT. This CDR3 spans 13 amino acids. The CDR3 sequence: CASSEQGQQPQHF. DNA of the CDR3: TGTGCCAGCAGTGAACAGGGGCAGCAGCCCCAGCATTTT.

The rearrangement links TRBV19 to TRBJ2-3; 9 nucleotides line up with TRBD1. Germline V gives CDR1 LNHDA, CDR2 SQIVND (reference sequence). Losses at the gene ends were 4 bases for V and 0 bases for J; bases not matched to a gene: 8. The length of the CDR3 is 17 residues. Here the CDR3 reads CASSSGTGSRSTDTQYF. The CDR3 region has the DNA TGTGCCAGTAGTAGCGGGACAGGGAGCAGAAGCACAGATACGCAGTATTTT.

The chain has TRBV28 and TRBJ1-1, with D tentatively TRBD1 (5 bases). V was trimmed by 3 bases and J by 1 base, leaving 12 bases between them. This CDR3 is built from 15 residues. Per the germline V gene, CDR1 is MDHEN and CDR2 is SYDVKM. The CDR3 DNA follows: TGTGCCAGCAGTTTGTCCGGGGGAAAGAACACTGAAGCTTTCTTT. Translating it yields CASSLSGGKNTEAFF.

The chain has TRBV9 and TRBJ2-1; weak D call: TRBD1 (5 bases). Germline CDR1 reads SGDLS; CDR2 reads YYNGEE. Deletions cut 0 bases from V and 0 bases from J, with 7 bases between. There are 15 residues in the CDR3. This chain's CDR3 is CASSVVDSSYNEQFF. The CDR3 coding sequence is TGTGCCAGCAGCGTAGTTGACAGCTCCTACAATGAGCAGTTCTTC.

This chain uses TRBV28 with TRBJ2-7; TRBD1 agrees at 7 bases. Germline V gene data show CDR1 as MDHEN and CDR2 as SYDVKM. The V and J ends lost 6 bases and 1 base, in that order; junction bases with no gene match: 6. The CDR3 consists of 14 residues. The CDR3 spells CASSSGTASYEQYV. The CDR3 DNA reads TGTGCCAGCAGCTCCGGGACAGCGTCCTACGAGCAGTACGTC.

In the case of this clone: At the DNA level, this CDR3 is encoded by other sequences in the same sample as well. The rearrangement links TRBV30 to TRBJ1-2; D is ambiguous. The V gene lost 3 bases and the J gene lost 7 bases, with 9 bases spanning the gap. The V gene's germline CDR1 is GTSNPN and CDR2 SVGIG (reference sequence). The length of the CDR3 is 11 residues. DNA for the CDR3: TGTGCCTGGAGCGTTCGGGGTGGCTACACCTTC. Amino acids: CAWSVRGGYTF. Filled out from reference TRBV30 and TRBJ1-2, the complete variable domain reads SQTIHQWPATLVQPVGSPLSLECTVEGTSNPNLYWYRQAAGRGLQLLFYSVGIGQISSEVPQNLSASRPQDRQFILSSKKLLLSDSGFYLCAWSVRGGYTFGSGTRLTVV.

The chain carries TRBV12-3 or TRBV12-4 and TRBJ1-6; 7 positions agree with TRBD1. V lost 5 bases and J lost 12; bases outside the gene matches: 4. This CDR3 spans 12 amino acids. The CDR3 DNA follows: TGTGCCAGCAGTCTTCAGGGGGGACCCCTCCACTTT. Translated: CASSLQGGPLHF.

This sequence joins TRBV10-3 and TRBJ1-3, with D hard to call. This CDR3 has 17 amino acids. The V end was cut by 7 bases, the J end by 1 base, with 20 bases between. Looked up from germline, CDR1 is ENHRY and CDR2 is SYGVKD. CDR3: CAITPGLISSSGNTIYF. CDR3 coding DNA: TGTGCCATCACTCCCGGACTCATCTCCAGTTCTGGAAACACCATATATTTT.

The chain has TRBV5-6 and TRBJ2-5; perhaps TRBD2 as D (6 bases). From germline, CDR1 is SGHDT and CDR2 YYEEEE. Trimming removed 4 bases at V and 9 bases at J, with 10 bases between. CDR3 length: 11 amino acids. CDR3 in amino acids: CASSLAGSQYF. DNA for the CDR3: TGTGCCAGCAGCCTTGCGGGGTCCCAGTACTTC.

V gene TRBV2 combines with J gene TRBJ2-2; D is unresolved. The V and J ends lost 7 bases and 3 bases respectively, with 6 bases between them. CDR3 length: 12 residues. Germline V gene sequence: CDR1 SNHLY, CDR2 FYNNEI. CDR3 sequence: CASTRDTGELFF. The CDR3, as DNA: TGTGCCAGCACCCGGGACACCGGGGAGCTGTTTTTT.

The rearrangement joins TRBV1 to TRBJ2-1; the table names TRBD2, a call not compared with the DNA. TRBV1 is listed as a pseudogene. The length of the CDR3 is 17 residues. Here the CDR3 DNA reads TGCACCAGCAGCCAAGAAAGCGGGAGGCATTCCTACAATGAGCAGTTCTTC. It yields the protein CTSSQESGRHSYNEQFF.

In DNA, the CDR3 is TGTGCCAGTAGTCTGTCCCGACTAGCACCCCTAGATACGCAGTATTTT. Its protein is CASSLSRLAPLDTQYF. The gene calls are TRBV19 and TRBJ2-3; 7 bases fit TRBD2. This CDR3 has 16 amino acids. Germline V gene data show CDR1 as LNHDA and CDR2 as SQIVND (reference sequence). J was trimmed by 5 bases and V by 5 bases; bases with no gene match: 13.

The sample holds a few counts of this clone. V is TRBV27 and J is TRBJ1-3; D is uncertain. V lost 6 bases, J lost 6 bases, and 6 bases lay in between. The CDR3 consists of 11 residues. CDR1 is MNHEY and CDR2 is SMNVEV in the germline V gene (reference sequence). Written as DNA, the CDR3 is TGTGCCAGCAGGTGGGCAAACACCATATATTTT. Its translation: CASRWANTIYF.

The CDR3 DNA is TGCGCCAGCAGCCAAGGGGGGACAGGCCAATCCCACTATGGCTACACCTTC. This sequence encodes CASSQGGTGQSHYGYTF. The genes are TRBV4-1 and TRBJ1-2; 8 nucleotides align to TRBD1. The germline CDR1 and CDR2 sequences are MGHRA and YSYEKL. Unmatched junction bases numbered 10, after V lost 1 base and J lost 3 bases. The CDR3 covers 17 residues.

The chain combines TRBV18 with TRBJ2-1, with 8 bases matching TRBD1. J gave up 6 bases and V 1 base, and 11 bases lay outside the gene matches. The CDR3 consists of 17 residues. CDR1 is KGHSH, CDR2 LQKENI, per germline. CDR3 sequence reads: CASSPRLGAQGANEQFF. The CDR3 nucleotides read TGTGCCAGCTCACCACGACTTGGGGCCCAGGGGGCCAATGAGCAGTTCTTC.

The gene calls are TRBV19 and TRBJ1-5; no clear D gene. The CDR3 sequence is 12 residues long. Germline CDR1 LNHDA, CDR2 SQIVND (reference sequence). V gave up 7 bases and J gave up 6 bases, with 10 bases separating them. CDR3 sequence reads: CASISTGQPQHF. The CDR3 coding sequence is TGTGCCAGTATATCAACTGGTCAGCCCCAGCATTTT. Combining the CDR3 with reference TRBV19 and TRBJ1-5 gives the whole variable domain DGGITQSPKYLFRKEGQNVTLSCEQNLNHDAMYWYRQDPGQGLRLIYYSQIVNDFQKGDIAEGYSVSREKKESFPLTVTSAQKNPTAFYLCASISTGQPQHFGDGTRLSIL.

The V and J genes are TRBV5-1 and TRBJ2-3, with 10 bases lining up with TRBD1. The germline V gene has CDR1 SGHRS and CDR2 YFSETQ. The length of the CDR3 is 14 residues. Germline trimming cut 4 bases from V and 3 bases from J; bases unmatched to any gene: 2. The CDR3, as DNA: TGCGCCAGCAGCACGGACAGGGGGACAGATACGCAGTATTTT. Amino acid sequence: CASSTDRGTDTQYF.